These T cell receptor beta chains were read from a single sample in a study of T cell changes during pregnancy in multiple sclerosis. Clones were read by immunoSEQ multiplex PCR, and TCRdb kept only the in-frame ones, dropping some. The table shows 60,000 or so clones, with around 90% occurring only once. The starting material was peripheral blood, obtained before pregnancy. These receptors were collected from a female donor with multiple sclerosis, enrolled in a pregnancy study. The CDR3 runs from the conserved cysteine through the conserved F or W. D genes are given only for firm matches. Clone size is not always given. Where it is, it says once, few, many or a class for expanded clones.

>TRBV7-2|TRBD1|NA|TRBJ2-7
TGTGCCAGCAGCTTAGTACCGGGACAGACCTACGAGCAGTACTTC
CASSLVPGQTYEQYF
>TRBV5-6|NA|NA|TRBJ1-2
TGTGCCAGCAGCCCTCTCCGAGGAGGTTCTAACTATGGCTACACCTTC
CASSPLRGGSNYGYTF
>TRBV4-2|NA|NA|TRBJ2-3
TGTGCCAGCAGCCAAGATCCCCCGCTAGGCGGTGGCACAGATACGCAGTATTTT
CASSQDPPLGGGTDTQYF
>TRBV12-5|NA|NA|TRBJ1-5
TGTGCTAGTGTCATTACAGGGTCTAACAATCAGCCCCAGCATTTT
CASVITGSNNQPQHF
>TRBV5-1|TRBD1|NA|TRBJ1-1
TGCGCCAGCAGGACTCAGGCGGGGACAGGCGCTGAAGCTTTCTTT
CASRTQAGTGAEAFF
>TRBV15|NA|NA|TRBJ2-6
TGTGCCACCAGCAGATTAGGGAGTCACGCCGGGGCCAACGTCCTGACTTTC
CATSRLGSHAGANVLTF
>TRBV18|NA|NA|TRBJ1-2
TGTGCCAGCTCACCGCCGCGGGGGCAGGGTGGCTACACCTTC
CASSPPRGQGGYTF
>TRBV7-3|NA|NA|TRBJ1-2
TGTGCCAGCAGCTTATTGCCAGGGTTCGGCTATGGCTACACCTTC
CASSLLPGFGYGYTF
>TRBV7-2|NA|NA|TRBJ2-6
TGTGCCAGCAGCCCGGAGGGTAGATCTGGGGCCAACGTCCTGACTTTC
CASSPEGRSGANVLTF
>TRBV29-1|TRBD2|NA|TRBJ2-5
TGCAGCGTTCCGGGGGGCCAAGAGACCCAGTACTTC
CSVPGGQETQYF
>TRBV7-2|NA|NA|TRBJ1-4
TGTGCCAGCAGCTTATGGCGGGAAATACTGTTTTTT
CASSLWREILFF
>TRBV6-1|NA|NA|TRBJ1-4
TGTGCCAGTAAATTTTCTCTCGCAACTAATGAAAAACTGTTTTTT
CASKFSLATNEKLFF
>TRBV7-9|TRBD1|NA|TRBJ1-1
TGTGCCAGCAGCCGGGACAGGGGCACTGAAGCTTTCTTT
CASSRDRGTEAFF
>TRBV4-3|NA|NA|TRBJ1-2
TGCGCCAGCAGCCCCGATGTCGGAGGGGCGGCCGTCGTCTATGGCTACACCTTC
CASSPDVGGAAVVYGYTF
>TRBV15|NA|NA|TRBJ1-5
TGTGCCACCAGCAGAGGCAGGACAGTGCCCGTGGGGCCCCAGCATTTT
CATSRGRTVPVGPQHF
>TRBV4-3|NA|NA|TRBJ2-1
TGCGCCAGCAGCCAAGAAGGGAGAACCTACAATGAGCAGTTCTTC
CASSQEGRTYNEQFF
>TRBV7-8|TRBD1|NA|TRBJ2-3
TGTGCCAGCAGCCTATTCCGGGACAGGGTGGCAGATACGCAGTATTTT
CASSLFRDRVADTQYF
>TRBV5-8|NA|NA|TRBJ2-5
TGTGCCAGCAGCTTAGGCCGGCAGGTAGAGACCCAGTACTTC
CASSLGRQVETQYF
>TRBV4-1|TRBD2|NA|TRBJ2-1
TGCGCCAGCAGCAAGGTCCTAGCGGGGGTTGGGGAGCAGTTCTTC
CASSKVLAGVGEQFF
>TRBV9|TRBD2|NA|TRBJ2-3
TGTGCCAGCAGCGCTAGCGGGGGGGCCACAGATACGCAGTATTTT
CASSASGGATDTQYF
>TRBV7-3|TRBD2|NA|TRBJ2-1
TGTGCCAGCAGCTCGCAGACTAGCGGCTACAATGAGCAGTTCTTC
CASSSQTSGYNEQFF
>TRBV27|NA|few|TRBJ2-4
TGTGCCAGCTCCTCTAAAAACATTCAGTACTTC
CASSSKNIQYF
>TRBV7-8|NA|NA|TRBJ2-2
TGTGCCAGCAATACCTGGGGGGCCGGGGAGCTGTTTTTT
CASNTWGAGELFF
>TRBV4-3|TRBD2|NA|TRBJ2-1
TGCGCCAGCAGCCGAAGACTACGCGGGGGGGCCGTGACGGATGAGCAGTTCTTC
CASSRRLRGGAVTDEQFF
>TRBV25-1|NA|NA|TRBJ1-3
TGTGCCAGCAGCGTCTATACTGCTGGAAACACCATATATTTT
CASSVYTAGNTIYF
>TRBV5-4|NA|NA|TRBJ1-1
TGTGCCAGCAGCTTGGCGAACGGGTGGGGGGGGGCCCCGGGGGACGAGCTCTTT
CASSLANGWGGAPGDELF
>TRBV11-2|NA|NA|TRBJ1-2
TGTGCCAGCAGCTTAGTCACAGGAGACTATGGCTACACCTTC
CASSLVTGDYGYTF
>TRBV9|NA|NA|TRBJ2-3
TGTGCCAGCAGCGCCCATATAACAGGGACAGATACGCAGTATTTT
CASSAHITGTDTQYF
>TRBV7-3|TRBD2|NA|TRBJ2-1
TGTGCCAGCAGCACTCCGGGGGGGTCCTACAATGAGCAGTTCTTC
CASSTPGGSYNEQFF
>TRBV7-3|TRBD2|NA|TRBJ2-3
TGTGCCAGCAGCCCCGGGGGGGGCCAGGATACGCAGTATTTT
CASSPGGGQDTQYF
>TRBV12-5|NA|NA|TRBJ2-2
TGTGCTAGTGGTTCAGGGTGGAACACCGGGGAGCTGTTTTTT
CASGSGWNTGELFF
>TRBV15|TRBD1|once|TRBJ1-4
TGTGCCACCAGCCTCGGGACAGGGTGGCGGGAAAAACTGTTTTTT
CATSLGTGWREKLFF
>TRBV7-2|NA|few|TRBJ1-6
TGTGCCAGCAGCTTAAGGACCGGAGGCTTATCACCCCTCCACTTT
CASSLRTGGLSPLHF
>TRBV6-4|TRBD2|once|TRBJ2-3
TGTGCCAGCAGCTTAGCGGGGGGGCCACAAGATACGCAGTATTTT
CASSLAGGPQDTQYF
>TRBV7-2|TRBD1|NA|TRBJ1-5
TGTGCCAGCAGCTTAGGGACAGGGTTTGAGCGGGAGCCCCAGCATTTT
CASSLGTGFEREPQHF
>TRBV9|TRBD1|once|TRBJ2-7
TGTGCCAGCAGCGTTGGGACAGGGGCCTACGAGCAGTACTTC
CASSVGTGAYEQYF
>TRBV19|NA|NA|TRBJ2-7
TGTGCCAGTAGTATCTCGTATACCTACGAGCAGTACTTC
CASSISYTYEQYF
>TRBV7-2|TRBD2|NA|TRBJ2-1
TGTGCCAGCAGCTGGGGACTAGCGGGGACGGGGGAGCAGTTCTTC
CASSWGLAGTGEQFF
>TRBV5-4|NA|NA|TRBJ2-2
TGTGCCAGCAGCTTGGGGGGCGGAATCACCGGGGAGCTGTTTTTT
CASSLGGGITGELFF
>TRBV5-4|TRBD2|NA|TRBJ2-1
TGTGCCAGCAGCCCAACGGGGGGTAATGAGCAGTTCTTC
CASSPTGGNEQFF
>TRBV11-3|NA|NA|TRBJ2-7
TGTGCCAGCAGCCCCCAGGGGGCAGGGCGGGAGAAGCAGTACTTC
CASSPQGAGREKQYF